This T cell receptor beta chain comes out of a study of T cell responses to AZD1222 COVID-19 vaccine. The table came from immunoSEQ multiplex PCR; TCRdb's copy has only in-frame clones and leaves some out. Among 200,000 or so clones listed, 94% were seen once. Of note for this clone: Its antigen is still unknown.

Study observations and caveats: The study reported that nearly half of spike-specific TCRs target unmutated variant regions. Dominant at 160-218 and 743-854, vaccine-associated CD4 TCRs also spanned spike. Seropositive status at baseline applied to only 5 to 7 AZD1222 recipients.

This CDR3 contains 12 residues. Deletions cut 6 bases from V and 7 bases from J, with 9 bases between. CDR1 is SGHTA and CDR2 is FQGNSA in the germline V gene. The chain carries TRBV7-2 and TRBJ2-2; D gene uncertain. The sequence came from an adult in good health. This material consisted of peripheral blood, taken on day 0 of AZD1222 vaccination. The CDR3 bases are TGTGCCAGCAGGCAACAAGTCGGGGAGCTGTTTTTT. Protein sequence: CASRQQVGELFF.